A selection of T cell receptor beta chains follows, all from one sample in a study of shared clonotypes between healthy human individuals. Profiled with immunoSEQ multiplex PCR; TCRdb holds only in-frame clones, not every one. The sample lists millions of clones, around 94% occurring once. Sequencing used naive CD4+ T cells sorted from blood. Source of these receptors: a man younger than 30 in good health. Each CDR3 is given with its conserved first and last residue. D genes are given only for firm matches. Not every row has a clone size; where given, it reads once, few, many or a size class.

J | V | size | D | DNA | CDR3
TRBJ2-5 | TRBV7-2 | NA | NA | TGTGCCAGCAGCTTAGGAGTCGGGAGAGGTGGAGAGACCCAGTACTTC | CASSLGVGRGGETQYF
TRBJ2-7 | TRBV27 | NA | NA | TGTGCCAGCAGTTTAAGTGTCGTGAGGAACGAGCAGTACTTC | CASSLSVVRNEQYF
TRBJ1-1 | TRBV5-1 | NA | NA | TGCGCCAGCAGCCCCCGTGGGACGGAGAACACTGAAGCTTTCTTT | CASSPRGTENTEAFF
TRBJ1-3 | TRBV7-9 | once | TRBD1 | TGTGCCAGCAGCTTAACAGGGGTTGAGGCTGGAAACACCATATATTTT | CASSLTGVEAGNTIYF
TRBJ2-7 | TRBV7-8 | NA | TRBD2 | TGTGCCAGCAGCCCCAAGCGACTAGCGTCCAACGAGCAGTACTTC | CASSPKRLASNEQYF
TRBJ2-3 | TRBV19 | NA | TRBD1 | TGTGCCAGTAGTTCTCTTGGTACAGGGGGTACTGATACGCAGTATTTT | CASSSLGTGGTDTQYF
TRBJ1-5 | TRBV4-1 | NA | NA | TGCGCCAGCAGCCCAGTCGGTCTTCAGCCCCAGCATTTT | CASSPVGLQPQHF
TRBJ2-5 | TRBV30 | NA | NA | TGTGCCTGGAGTAGAGGTGGGGGAGTTCAAGAGACCCAGTACTTC | CAWSRGGGVQETQYF
TRBJ1-4 | TRBV19 | NA | NA | TGTGCCAGTAGTACGACATCAACTAATGAAAAACTGTTTTTT | CASSTTSTNEKLFF
TRBJ1-4 | TRBV11-2 | once | TRBD1 | TGTGCCAGCAGCTCGGACAGGGGGCGAACAAAACTGTTTTTT | CASSSDRGRTKLFF
TRBJ2-5 | TRBV9 | NA | TRBD2 | TGTGCCAGCAGCGTAGGTCGACTAGCGGGGATCCCGAGCCAAGAGACCCAGTACTTC | CASSVGRLAGIPSQETQYF
TRBJ1-1 | TRBV20-1 | few | NA | TGCAGTGCTAGCTCCGACACTGAAGCTTTCTTT | CSASSDTEAFF
TRBJ2-7 | TRBV19 | NA | NA | TGTGCCAGTAGTAAGGCTCCTTCCTACGAGCAGTACTTC | CASSKAPSYEQYF
TRBJ2-1 | TRBV9 | NA | NA | TGTGCCAGCAGCACGAACCAGGGGACTAACAATGAGCAGTTCTTC | CASSTNQGTNNEQFF
TRBJ2-7 | TRBV5-1 | NA | TRBD2 | TGCGCCTCCGCCTTGATCACTAGCGGGGGGCCGGTAGGCGAGCAGTACTTC | CASALITSGGPVGEQYF
TRBJ1-2 | TRBV18 | NA | TRBD1 | TGTGCCAGCTCACCGGGCACACAGGGGAACTATGGCTACACCTTC | CASSPGTQGNYGYTF
TRBJ2-3 | TRBV7-3 | NA | NA | TGTGCCAGCAGCATCAGGGGTTTGGGGACAGATACGCAGTATTTT | CASSIRGLGTDTQYF
TRBJ2-7 | TRBV6-5 | NA | TRBD2 | TGTGCCAGCAGTAGGGGGACTAGCTCGGAGCGCGAGCAGTACTTC | CASSRGTSSEREQYF
TRBJ1-6 | TRBV10-1 | NA | NA | TGCGCCAGCAGTGATGGGGGAGGAGTTTCACCCCTCCACTTT | CASSDGGGVSPLHF
TRBJ1-4 | TRBV18 | NA | NA | TGTGCCAGCTCACCGGGACTCAATGAAAAACTGTTTTTT | CASSPGLNEKLFF
TRBJ2-7 | TRBV19 | NA | NA | TGTGCCAGTAGTTCCGGGACGACCCTTGGCGAGCAGTACTTC | CASSSGTTLGEQYF
TRBJ2-2 | TRBV5-4 | NA | TRBD2 | TGTGCCAGCAGTTGGGGGACTAGCCTAAACACCGGGGAGCTGTTTTTT | CASSWGTSLNTGELFF
TRBJ1-1 | TRBV30 | few | TRBD1 | TGTGCCTGGAGTTTACAGGGGGGCACTGAAGCTTTCTTT | CAWSLQGGTEAFF
TRBJ2-3 | TRBV30 | NA | NA | TGTGCCTGGAGTGTTTTGGAGTGGAACAGACAAAACACAGATACGCAGTATTTT | CAWSVLEWNRQNTDTQYF
TRBJ2-7 | TRBV14 | NA | NA | TGTGCCAGCAGCCAAAGCGCATACTCCTACGAGCAGTACTTC | CASSQSAYSYEQYF
TRBJ1-4 | TRBV12-5 | NA | TRBD1 | TGTGCTAGTGGTTTGTCCCCACAGGGGAGGATGGTTAATGAAAAACTGTTTTTT | CASGLSPQGRMVNEKLFF
TRBJ1-4 | TRBV7-9 | NA | TRBD1 | TGTGCCAGCAGCCTATTAGGACAGGGAGACGGTGAAAAACTGTTTTTT | CASSLLGQGDGEKLFF
TRBJ1-1 | TRBV29-1 | NA | NA | TGCAGCGTTGAATCCTGGGAGTTCATGAACACTGAAGCTTTCTTT | CSVESWEFMNTEAFF
TRBJ1-6 | TRBV10-3 | NA | NA | TGTGCCATCAGTGAGAGGCCAAAATATAATTCACCCCTCCACTTT | CAISERPKYNSPLHF
TRBJ2-7 | TRBV27 | NA | NA | TGTGCCAGCAGTTTATCGCCCCAGGGGGGACCCTACGAGCAGTACTTC | CASSLSPQGGPYEQYF
TRBJ2-5 | TRBV11-3 | NA | NA | TGTGCCAGCAGCTTAAGGGGGGGAGAGACCCAGTACTTC | CASSLRGGETQYF
TRBJ2-2 | TRBV25-1 | once | TRBD2 | TGTGCCACCCTAGCGGGGGGGCCCTCCGGGGAGCTGTTTTTT | CATLAGGPSGELFF
TRBJ1-6 | TRBV5-6 | NA | NA | TGTGCCAGCAGCTTGGCCCAGGTTAACCCAGTGTATTCACCCCTCCACTTT | CASSLAQVNPVYSPLHF
TRBJ2-5 | TRBV5-1 | NA | NA | TGCGCCAGCAGCCACAATGGTCAAGAGACCCAGTACTTC | CASSHNGQETQYF